This TCR beta chain was identified in a study of T cell responses to AZD1222 COVID-19 vaccine. Overall study results and limits: Spike-specific TCR breadth and depth both grew after two AZD1222 doses. Only a handful of AZD1222 recipients, roughly six in all, had baseline seropositivity. Clonal diversity was possibly underestimated, and white British individuals and females predominated among donors.

Turning to this clone: Antigen: not known.

Germline CDR1 and CDR2: SGHRS and YFSETQ. The ends lost 2 bases at V and 7 bases at J; junction bases unmatched: 9. CDR3 length: 16 residues. Sequencing used immunoSEQ multiplex PCR; TCRdb keeps in-frame clones, though not all of them. The repertoire consists of 70,000 to 75,000 clones, with less than 85% occurring once and the leading ten covering 47%. This TCR derives from an adult who received the AZD1222 COVID-19 vaccine. Sequences were derived from peripheral blood, sampled 28 days after the second AZD1222 dose. This rearrangement joins TRBV5-1 to TRBJ1-4, with 9 bases lining up with TRBD1. Here the CDR3 reads CASSLSTGGVGEKLFF. CDR3 nucleotide sequence: TGCGCCAGCAGCTTAAGCACAGGGGGCGTTGGTGAAAAACTGTTTTTT.